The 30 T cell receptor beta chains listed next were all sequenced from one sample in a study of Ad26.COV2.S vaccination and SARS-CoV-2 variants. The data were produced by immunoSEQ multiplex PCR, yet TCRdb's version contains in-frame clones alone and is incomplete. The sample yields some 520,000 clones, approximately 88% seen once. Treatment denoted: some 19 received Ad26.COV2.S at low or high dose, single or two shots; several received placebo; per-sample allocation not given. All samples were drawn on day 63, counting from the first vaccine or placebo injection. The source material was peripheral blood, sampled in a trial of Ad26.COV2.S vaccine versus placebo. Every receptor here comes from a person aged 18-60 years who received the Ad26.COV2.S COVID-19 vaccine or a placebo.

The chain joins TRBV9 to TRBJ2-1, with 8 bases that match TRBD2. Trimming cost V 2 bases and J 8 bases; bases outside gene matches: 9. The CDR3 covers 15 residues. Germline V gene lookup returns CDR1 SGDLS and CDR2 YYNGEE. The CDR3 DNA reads TGTGCCAGCAGCGTGGGAAGCGGGAGACAGGATGAGCAGTTCTTC. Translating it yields CASSVGSGRQDEQFF.

The DNA of the CDR3 is TGCGCCAGCAGCTTGGAAAGTGGGAACACTGAAGCTTTCTTT. It translates to CASSLESGNTEAFF. The chain has TRBV5-1 and TRBJ1-1; D is unresolved. V lost 0 bases and J 1 base, leaving 7 bases between the germline ends. Germline V gives CDR1 SGHRS, CDR2 YFSETQ. The length of the CDR3 is 14 residues.

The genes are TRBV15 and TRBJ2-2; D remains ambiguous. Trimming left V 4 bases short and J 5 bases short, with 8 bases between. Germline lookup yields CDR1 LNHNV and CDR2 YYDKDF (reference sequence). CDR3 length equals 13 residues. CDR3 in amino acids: CATSNARTGELFF. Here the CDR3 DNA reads TGTGCCACCAGCAATGCCAGGACCGGGGAGCTGTTTTTT.

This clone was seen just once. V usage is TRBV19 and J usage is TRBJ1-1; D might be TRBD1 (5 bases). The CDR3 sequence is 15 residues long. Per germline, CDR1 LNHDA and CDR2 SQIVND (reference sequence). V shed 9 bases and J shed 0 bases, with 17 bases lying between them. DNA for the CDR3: TGTGCCAGCCACCAGGGACGGGGAATGAACACTGAAGCTTTCTTT. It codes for CASHQGRGMNTEAFF. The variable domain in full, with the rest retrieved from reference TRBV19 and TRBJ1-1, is DGGITQSPKYLFRKEGQNVTLSCEQNLNHDAMYWYRQDPGQGLRLIYYSQIVNDFQKGDIAEGYSVSREKKESFPLTVTSAQKNPTAFYLCASHQGRGMNTEAFFGQGTRLTVV.

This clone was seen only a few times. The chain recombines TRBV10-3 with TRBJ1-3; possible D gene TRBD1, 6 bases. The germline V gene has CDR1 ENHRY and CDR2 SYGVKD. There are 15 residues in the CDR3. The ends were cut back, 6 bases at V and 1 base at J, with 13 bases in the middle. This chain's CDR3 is CAIRDSLGSGNTIYF. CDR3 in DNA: TGTGCCATCAGGGACAGTCTTGGTTCTGGAAACACCATATATTTT.

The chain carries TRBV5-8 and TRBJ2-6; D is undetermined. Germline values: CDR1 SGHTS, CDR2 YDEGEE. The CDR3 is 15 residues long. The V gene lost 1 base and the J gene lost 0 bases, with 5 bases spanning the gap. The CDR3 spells CASSLITSGANVLTF. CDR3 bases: TGTGCCAGCAGCTTGATCACCTCTGGGGCCAACGTCCTGACTTTC.

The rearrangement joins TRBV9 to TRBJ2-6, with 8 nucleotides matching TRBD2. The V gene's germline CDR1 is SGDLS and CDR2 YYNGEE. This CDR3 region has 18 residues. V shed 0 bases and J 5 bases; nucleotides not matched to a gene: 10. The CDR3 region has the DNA TGTGCCAGCAGCGTAGACAGTTTGCGGGGGGCTTGGGCCAACGTCCTGACTTTC. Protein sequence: CASSVDSLRGAWANVLTF.

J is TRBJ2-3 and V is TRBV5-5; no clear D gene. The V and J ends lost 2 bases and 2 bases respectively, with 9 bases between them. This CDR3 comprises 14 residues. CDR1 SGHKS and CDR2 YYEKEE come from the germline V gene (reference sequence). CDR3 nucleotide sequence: TGTGCCAGCAGCTTCTGGCCCCCCACAGATACGCAGTATTTT. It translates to CASSFWPPTDTQYF.

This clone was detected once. CDR3 DNA sequence: TGTGCCAGCAGCTTAGTAGGGGGCGAGTACGAGCAGTACTTC. Its translation: CASSLVGGEYEQYF. The chain is built from TRBV7-2 and TRBJ2-7; 7 positions match TRBD1. Germline trimming cut 1 base from V and 4 bases from J; bases unmatched to any gene: 4. The CDR3 loop spans 14 amino acids. Germline V CDR1 and CDR2: SGHTA, FQGNSA.

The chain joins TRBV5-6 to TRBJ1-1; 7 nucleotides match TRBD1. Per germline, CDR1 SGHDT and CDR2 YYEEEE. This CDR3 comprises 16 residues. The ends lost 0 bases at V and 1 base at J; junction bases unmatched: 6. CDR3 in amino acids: CASSLGGQFRNTEAFF. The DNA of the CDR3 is TGTGCCAGCAGCTTGGGGGGACAGTTCCGGAACACTGAAGCTTTCTTT.

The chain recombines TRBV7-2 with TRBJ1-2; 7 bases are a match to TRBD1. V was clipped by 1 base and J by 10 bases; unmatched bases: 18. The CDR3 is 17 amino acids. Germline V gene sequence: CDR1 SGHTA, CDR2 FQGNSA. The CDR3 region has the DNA TGTGCCAGCAGCTTAGGTCTCTCCCCAGGGGCAGGGGGGAACTACACCTTC. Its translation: CASSLGLSPGAGGNYTF.

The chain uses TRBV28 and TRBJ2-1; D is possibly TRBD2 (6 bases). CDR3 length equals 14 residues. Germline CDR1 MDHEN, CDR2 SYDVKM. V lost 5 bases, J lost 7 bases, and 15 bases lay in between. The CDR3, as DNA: TGTGCCAGCAGTCGGACTAATGTGGAGAATGAGCAGTTCTTC. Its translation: CASSRTNVENEQFF.

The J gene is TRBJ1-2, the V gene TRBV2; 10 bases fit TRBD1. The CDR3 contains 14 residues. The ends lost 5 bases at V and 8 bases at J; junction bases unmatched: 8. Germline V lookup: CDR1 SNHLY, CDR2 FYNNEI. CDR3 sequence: CASSSGTGVGGYTF. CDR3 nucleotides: TGTGCCAGCAGTTCCGGGACAGGGGTCGGCGGCTACACCTTC.

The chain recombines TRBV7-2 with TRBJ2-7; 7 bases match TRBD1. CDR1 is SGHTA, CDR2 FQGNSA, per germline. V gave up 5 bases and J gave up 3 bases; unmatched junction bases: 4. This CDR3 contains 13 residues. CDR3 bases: TGTGCCAGCAGCAGAGGGGGCATCTACGAGCAGTACTTC. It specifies CASSRGGIYEQYF.

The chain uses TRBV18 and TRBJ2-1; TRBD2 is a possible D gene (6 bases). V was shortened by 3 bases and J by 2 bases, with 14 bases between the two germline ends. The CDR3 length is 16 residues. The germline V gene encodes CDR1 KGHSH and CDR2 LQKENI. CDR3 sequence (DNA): TGTGCCAGCTCACCCCCGCGGGGTGGCCCCTACAATGAGCAGTTCTTC. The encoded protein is CASSPPRGGPYNEQFF.

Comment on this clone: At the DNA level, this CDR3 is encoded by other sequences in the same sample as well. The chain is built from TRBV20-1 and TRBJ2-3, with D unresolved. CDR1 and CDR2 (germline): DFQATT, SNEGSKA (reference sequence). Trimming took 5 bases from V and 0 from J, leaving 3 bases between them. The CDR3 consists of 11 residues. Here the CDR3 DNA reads TGCAGTGCTTCCAGCACAGATACGCAGTATTTT. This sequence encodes CSASSTDTQYF.

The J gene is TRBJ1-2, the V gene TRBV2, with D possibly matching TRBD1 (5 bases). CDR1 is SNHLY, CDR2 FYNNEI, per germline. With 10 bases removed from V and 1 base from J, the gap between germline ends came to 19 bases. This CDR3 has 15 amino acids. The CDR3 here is CATLRGQGLNYGYTF. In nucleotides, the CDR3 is TGTGCCACCCTCCGAGGGCAGGGCCTTAACTATGGCTACACCTTC.

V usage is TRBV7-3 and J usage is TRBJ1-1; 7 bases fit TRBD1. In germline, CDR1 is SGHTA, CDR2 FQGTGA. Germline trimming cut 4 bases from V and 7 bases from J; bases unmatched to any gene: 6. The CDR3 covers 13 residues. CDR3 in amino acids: CASSWGTEHEAFF. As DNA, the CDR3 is TGTGCCAGCAGCTGGGGGACAGAGCATGAAGCTTTCTTT.

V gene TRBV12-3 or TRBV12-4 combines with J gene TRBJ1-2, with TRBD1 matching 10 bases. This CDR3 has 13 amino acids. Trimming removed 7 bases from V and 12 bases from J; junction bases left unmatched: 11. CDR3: CASTPSAGQGNTF. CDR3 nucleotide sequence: TGTGCCAGCACCCCGTCCGCGGGACAGGGGAACACCTTC.

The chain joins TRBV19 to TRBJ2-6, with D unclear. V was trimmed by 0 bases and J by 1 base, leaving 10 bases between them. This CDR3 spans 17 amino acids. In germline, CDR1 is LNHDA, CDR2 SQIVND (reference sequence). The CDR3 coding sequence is TGTGCCAGTAGTATAGACGCAACTCGGTCTGGGGCCAACGTCCTGACTTTC. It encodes CASSIDATRSGANVLTF. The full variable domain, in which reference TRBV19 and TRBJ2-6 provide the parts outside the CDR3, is DGGITQSPKYLFRKEGQNVTLSCEQNLNHDAMYWYRQDPGQGLRLIYYSQIVNDFQKGDIAEGYSVSREKKESFPLTVTSAQKNPTAFYLCASSIDATRSGANVLTFGAGSRLTVL.

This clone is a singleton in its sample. CDR3 sequence reads: CASSLPTSGAYF. The CDR3 DNA reads as TGTGCCAGCAGCCTTCCGACTAGCGGTGCGTACTTC. V and J are TRBV5-6 and TRBJ2-7; TRBD2 agrees at 9 bases. The CDR3 contains 12 residues. CDR1 is SGHDT, CDR2 YYEEEE, per germline. V shed 4 bases, J shed 12 bases, and the junction held 8 bases outside the gene matches. Looking up the rest from reference TRBV5-6 and TRBJ2-7 gives the full variable domain: DAGVTQSPTHLIKTRGQQVTLRCSPKSGHDTVSWYQQALGQGPQFIFQYYEEEERQRGNFPDRFSGHQFPNYSSELNVNALLLGDSALYLCASSLPTSGAYFGPGTRLTVT.

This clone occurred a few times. CDR3 bases: TGTGCCACCCTTGATAGAAGCTCCTACGAGCAGTACTTC. Translated: CATLDRSSYEQYF. V gene TRBV28 combines with J gene TRBJ2-7; D remains unclear. Germline CDR1 MDHEN, CDR2 SYDVKM. This CDR3 contains 13 residues. V was clipped by 10 bases and J by 0 bases, with 13 bases between them.

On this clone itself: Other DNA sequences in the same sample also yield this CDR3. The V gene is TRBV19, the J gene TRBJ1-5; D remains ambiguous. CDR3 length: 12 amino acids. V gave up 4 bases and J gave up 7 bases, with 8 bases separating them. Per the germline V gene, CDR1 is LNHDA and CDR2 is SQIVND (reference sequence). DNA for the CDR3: TGTGCCAGTAGTAACTTCAACCAGCCCCAGCATTTT. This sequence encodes CASSNFNQPQHF.

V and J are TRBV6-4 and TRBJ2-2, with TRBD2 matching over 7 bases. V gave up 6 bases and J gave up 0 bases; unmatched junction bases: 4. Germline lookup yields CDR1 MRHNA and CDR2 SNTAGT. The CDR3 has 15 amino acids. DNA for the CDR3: TGTGCCAGCAGGCCGACTAGCCCGAACACCGGGGAGCTGTTTTTT. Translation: CASRPTSPNTGELFF.

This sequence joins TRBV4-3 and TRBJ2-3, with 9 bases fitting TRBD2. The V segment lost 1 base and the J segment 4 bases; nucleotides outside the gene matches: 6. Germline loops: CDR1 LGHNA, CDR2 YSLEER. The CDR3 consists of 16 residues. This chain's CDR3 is CASSQAAGGRADTQYF. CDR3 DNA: TGCGCCAGCAGCCAAGCTGCGGGAGGGCGTGCAGATACGCAGTATTTT.

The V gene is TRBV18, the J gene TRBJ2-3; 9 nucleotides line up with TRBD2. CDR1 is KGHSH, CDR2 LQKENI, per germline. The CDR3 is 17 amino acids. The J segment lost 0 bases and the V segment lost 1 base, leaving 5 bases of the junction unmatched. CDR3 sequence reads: CASSPQVLAGSTDTQYF. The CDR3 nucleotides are TGTGCCAGCTCACCACAAGTCCTAGCGGGGAGCACAGATACGCAGTATTTT.

This CDR3 reads CASRPSGTTYEQYF. As DNA, the CDR3 is TGTGCCAGCCGACCAAGCGGAACAACCTACGAGCAGTACTTC. This chain uses TRBV6-5 with TRBJ2-7; a weak D match, TRBD2 (5 bases). V dropped 8 bases and J dropped 2 bases, with 16 bases sitting between them. CDR3 length: 14 residues. Germline-derived CDR1 and CDR2 are MNHEY and SVGAGI.

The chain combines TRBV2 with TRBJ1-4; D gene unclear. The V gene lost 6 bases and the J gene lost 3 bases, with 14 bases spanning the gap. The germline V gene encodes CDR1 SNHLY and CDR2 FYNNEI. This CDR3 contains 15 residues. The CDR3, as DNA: TGTGCCAGCAGACCCATTGTATCCCCTAATGAAAAACTGTTTTTT. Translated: CASRPIVSPNEKLFF. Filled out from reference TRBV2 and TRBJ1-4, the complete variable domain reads EPEVTQTPSHQVTQMGQEVILRCVPISNHLYFYWYRQILGQKVEFLVSFYNNEISEKSEIFDDQFSVERPDGSNFTLKIRSTKLEDSAMYFCASRPIVSPNEKLFFGSGTQLSVL.

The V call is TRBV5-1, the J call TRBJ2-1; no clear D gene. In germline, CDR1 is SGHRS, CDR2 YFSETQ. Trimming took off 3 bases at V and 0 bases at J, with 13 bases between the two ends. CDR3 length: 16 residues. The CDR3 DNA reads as TGCGCCAGCAGCTCTCACGCGCGGAGCTCCTACAATGAGCAGTTCTTC. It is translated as CASSSHARSSYNEQFF.

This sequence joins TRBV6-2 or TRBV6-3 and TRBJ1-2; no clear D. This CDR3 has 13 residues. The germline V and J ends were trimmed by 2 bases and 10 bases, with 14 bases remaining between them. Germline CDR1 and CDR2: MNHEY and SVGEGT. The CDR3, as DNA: TGTGCCAGCAGTTACGTTCGGCAGGCCTACTACACCTTC. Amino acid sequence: CASSYVRQAYYTF.